The clone carrying this TCR beta chain has only a few counts. The antigen is unknown. The study made its TCR cDNA through 5'RACE template switching. That step introduced a universal primer site along with UMIs. TCRdb redid the calling of the 5' RACE reads with MiXCR, one entry per CDR3 protein. The top ten clones hold about 38% of a sample with 180,000 or so distinct CDR3 sequences, 8% to 13% of them seen once. The data were obtained in a study of T cells after yellow fever vaccination. Study details: The fractions with low cell numbers were processed using SMART-Seq v4 Ultra Low Input. Study-wide findings and caveats: Peaking on day 5 versus 15, the secondary response was faster but weaker. Most clones from primary vaccination were detected again post-booster (almost 98% CD4, more than 85% CD8).

Trimming removed 5 bases from V and 0 bases from J, with 11 bases in between. The CDR3 length is 15 residues. The TCR originated in a young man who received the YFV17D yellow fever vaccine. The material was CD8+ T cells sorted from PBMCs, obtained 15 days after the yellow fever booster vaccination. The chain carries TRBV12-3 or TRBV12-4 and TRBJ1-5; no definite D call. CDR3 region: CASSQQRYSNQPQHF. The CDR3 nucleotides read TGTGCCAGCAGTCAACAGCGATATAGCAATCAGCCCCAGCATTTT.